These 9 T cell receptor beta chains came from one sample sequenced in a study of cytomegalovirus exposure and HLA in healthy donors. 13 Jbeta primers and 60 Vbeta primers were used for the PCR. The method was immunoSEQ multiplex PCR; TCRdb's version includes in-frame clones alone and lacks a portion of them. The table has about 180,000 clones, roughly 79% seen once. Sequenced material: PBMCs. Receptors originate from a man aged 35 to 55 in good health and CMV-seropositive.

The J gene is TRBJ2-7, the V gene TRBV2, with D maybe TRBD1 (5 bases). The ends were cut back, 1 base at V and 7 bases at J, with 14 bases in the middle. From germline, CDR1 is SNHLY and CDR2 FYNNEI. CDR3 length: 14 residues. The CDR3 region is CASSEEGPSLEQYF. The CDR3 bases are TGTGCCAGCAGTGAAGAGGGGCCATCCTTGGAGCAGTACTTC.

This rearrangement joins TRBV25-1 to TRBJ2-2; perhaps TRBD1 as D (5 bases). CDR1 is MGHDK, CDR2 SYGVNS, per germline. This CDR3 is built from 15 residues. Trimming pared 5 bases from V and 0 bases from J, leaving 10 bases between. CDR3 nucleotide sequence: TGTGCCAGCAGTCCCAGGACAACGAACACCGGGGAGCTGTTTTTT. It yields the protein CASSPRTTNTGELFF.

The chain combines TRBV2 with TRBJ2-3; 7 bases fit TRBD1. This CDR3 is built from 13 residues. V gave up 8 bases and J gave up 2 bases; unmatched junction bases: 4. Germline-derived CDR1 and CDR2 are SNHLY and FYNNEI. The CDR3 here is CASAQGSTDTQYF. Here the CDR3 DNA reads TGTGCCAGCGCACAGGGGTCCACAGATACGCAGTATTTT.

The rearrangement links TRBV7-9 to TRBJ1-1; possibly TRBD1 for D (5 bases). Germline V gives CDR1 SEHNR, CDR2 FQNEAQ (reference sequence). The CDR3 has 14 residues. Trimming removed 1 base at V and 5 bases at J, with 11 bases between. CDR3 amino acids: CASSLDGGWTEAFF. For the CDR3, the DNA is TGTGCCAGCAGCTTAGATGGGGGGTGGACTGAAGCTTTCTTT.

The rearrangement joins TRBV5-4 to TRBJ1-1; 8 bases align to TRBD1. V shed 4 bases and J 2 bases; nucleotides not matched to a gene: 4. CDR1 is SGHNT, CDR2 YYREEE, per germline (reference sequence). There are 14 residues in the CDR3. The CDR3 reads CASSTDRGNTEAFF. In nucleotides, the CDR3 is TGTGCCAGCAGCACCGACAGGGGTAACACTGAAGCTTTCTTT. Looking up the rest from reference TRBV5-4 and TRBJ1-1 gives the full variable domain: ETGVTQSPTHLIKTRGQQVTLRCSSQSGHNTVSWYQQALGQGPQFIFQYYREEENGRGNFPPRFSGLQFPNYSSELNVNALELDDSALYLCASSTDRGNTEAFFGQGTRLTVV.

The chain uses TRBV6-1 and TRBJ2-1; D is possibly TRBD1 (5 bases). V was trimmed by 5 bases and J by 6 bases, leaving 11 bases between them. The CDR3 spans 13 residues. Per the germline V gene, CDR1 is MNHNS and CDR2 is SASEGT. CDR3 nucleotide sequence: TGTGCCAGCAGTCCCCGCAGGGCCAATGAGCAGTTCTTC. It yields the protein CASSPRRANEQFF.

This clone was picked up a small number of times. This chain uses TRBV29-1 with TRBJ2-2; D is possibly TRBD1 (6 bases). CDR1 and CDR2 (germline): SQVTM, ANQGSEA. V was trimmed by 4 bases and J by 4 bases, leaving 16 bases between them. The CDR3 spans 15 residues. The CDR3 DNA follows: TGCAGCGTTGTAAGGCAGGGGCCCCTCACCGGGGAGCTGTTTTTT. Its translation: CSVVRQGPLTGELFF.

The chain carries TRBV12-5 and TRBJ2-7; D remains unclear. The CDR3 runs 13 residues. The germline gives CDR1 LGHNT, CDR2 FRNRAP. V shed 6 bases and J shed 0 bases, with 9 bases lying between them. The DNA of the CDR3 is TGTGCTAGTGGCCGACTGAGCTCCTACGAGCAGTACTTC. This gives the protein CASGRLSSYEQYF.

V is TRBV6-1 and J is TRBJ1-4; D is uncertain. This CDR3 region has 15 residues. Germline lookup yields CDR1 MNHNS and CDR2 SASEGT. Trimming shortened V by 3 bases and J by 8 bases, and 16 bases separated the two germline ends. In DNA, the CDR3 is TGTGCCAGCAGTGATCTCCGGGGTAATCGCGAAAAACTGTTTTTT. As protein: CASSDLRGNREKLFF.